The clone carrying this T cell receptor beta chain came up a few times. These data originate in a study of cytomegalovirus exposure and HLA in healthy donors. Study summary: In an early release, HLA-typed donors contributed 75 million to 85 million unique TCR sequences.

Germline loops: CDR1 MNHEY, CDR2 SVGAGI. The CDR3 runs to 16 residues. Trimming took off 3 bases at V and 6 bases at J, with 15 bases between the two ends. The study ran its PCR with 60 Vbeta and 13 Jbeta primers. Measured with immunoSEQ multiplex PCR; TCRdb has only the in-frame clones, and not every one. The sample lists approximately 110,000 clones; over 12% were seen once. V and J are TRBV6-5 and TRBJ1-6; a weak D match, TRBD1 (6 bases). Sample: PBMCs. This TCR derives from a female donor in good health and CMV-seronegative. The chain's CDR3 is CASSYRAGALNSPLHF. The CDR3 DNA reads TGTGCCAGCAGTTATCGGGCAGGGGCTCTTAATTCACCCCTCCACTTT.